This is a list of T cell receptor beta chains from one sample in a study of neoadjuvant anti-PD-1 for oral cavity cancer. TCRdb's table, derived via immunoSEQ multiplex PCR, lists solely in-frame clones and lacks some. In the table there are about 14,000 clones, over 65% of which are singletons. Sequenced here: PBMCs, sampled before nivolumab (anti-PD-1) treatment. These receptors were collected from a person between 35 and 79 years old with oral cavity squamous cell carcinoma. Each CDR3 is given with its conserved first and last residue. The D gene is left open where the match is weak. A clone size is listed for some rows: how often the clone was seen (once, few, many), or a class if it is expanded.

d_call clone_size j_call v_call cdr3_aa cdr3_nt
TRBD2 NA TRBJ2-3 TRBV5-1 CASSWTSGGADTQYF TGCGCCAGCAGCTGGACTAGCGGGGGGGCGGATACGCAGTATTTT
NA NA TRBJ2-4 TRBV2 CASSVAILAKNIQYF TGTGCCAGCAGTGTGGCAATTCTAGCCAAAAACATTCAGTACTTC
NA NA TRBJ2-1 TRBV5-4 CAATSSYNEQFF TGTGCCGCAACCAGCTCCTACAATGAGCAGTTCTTC
NA NA TRBJ1-5 TRBV7-4 CASSYPRATDNQPQHF TGTGCCAGCAGCTACCCCAGGGCGACAGATAATCAGCCCCAGCATTTT
NA NA TRBJ1-2 TRBV7-9 CASSLDNNYGYTF TGTGCCAGCAGCTTAGACAATAACTATGGCTACACCTTC
NA few TRBJ2-7 TRBV6-1 CASSPIGSYEQYF TGTGCCAGCAGCCCCATCGGTTCTTACGAGCAGTACTTC
TRBD1 NA TRBJ2-7 TRBV11-2 CASSLTGAPYEQYF TGTGCCAGCAGCTTGACAGGGGCTCCCTACGAGCAGTACTTC
TRBD1 once TRBJ2-2 TRBV5-1 CASSSGTGNTGELFF TGCGCCAGCAGTTCCGGGACAGGGAACACCGGGGAGCTGTTTTTT
NA once TRBJ2-7 TRBV6-5 CATRGPVIHEQYF TGTGCCACCCGCGGCCCGGTAATCCACGAGCAGTACTTC
TRBD1 NA TRBJ1-2 TRBV14 CASSTGVGYTF TGTGCCAGCAGCACAGGGGTCGGCTACACCTTC
TRBD2 NA TRBJ2-5 TRBV6-1 CASSGWTSGKETQYF TGTGCCAGCAGTGGCTGGACTAGCGGCAAGGAGACCCAGTACTTC
TRBD1 NA TRBJ2-1 TRBV20-1 CSARDRYEQFF TGCAGTGCCAGGGACAGGTATGAGCAGTTCTTC
NA NA TRBJ2-2 TRBV10-3 CAISGSGPNTGELFF TGTGCCATCAGTGGTAGCGGTCCGAACACCGGGGAGCTGTTTTTT
TRBD2 NA TRBJ2-7 TRBV6-5 CASTSIGLVGYEQYF TGTGCCAGCACCTCTATAGGACTAGTGGGTTACGAGCAGTACTTC
NA NA TRBJ1-2 TRBV4-1 CASSQFGAVYGYTF TGCGCCAGCAGCCAGTTCGGGGCGGTATATGGCTACACCTTC
NA NA TRBJ2-3 TRBV30 CAWSVQGTQYF TGTGCCTGGAGCGTACAAGGTACGCAGTATTTT
TRBD2 NA TRBJ2-3 TRBV30 CAWGLAVVADTQYF TGTGCCTGGGGACTAGCGGTGGTGGCAGATACGCAGTATTTT
NA once TRBJ2-1 TRBV6-6 CASTFGLSNEQFF TGTGCCAGCACCTTCGGACTCTCAAATGAGCAGTTCTTC
NA once TRBJ2-7 TRBV27 CASWARVDEQYF TGTGCCAGCTGGGCCAGGGTCGACGAGCAGTACTTC
TRBD1 few TRBJ2-2 TRBV10-1 CASSDPGQGSLGGELFF TGCGCCAGCAGTGACCCGGGACAGGGGTCTTTGGGCGGGGAGCTGTTTTTT
NA NA TRBJ2-6 TRBV2 CASGAGSGANVLTF TGTGCCAGCGGCGCAGGGAGCGGGGCCAACGTCCTGACTTTC
NA few TRBJ1-6 TRBV7-2 CASSPWDHFFLHF TGTGCCAGCAGCCCCTGGGACCACTTTTTCCTCCACTTT
TRBD2 once TRBJ2-5 TRBV7-3 CASSLKRLGSAGEEETQYF TGTGCCAGCAGCTTAAAAAGGCTCGGTTCGGCGGGAGAGGAAGAGACCCAGTACTTC
TRBD2 NA TRBJ2-3 TRBV29-1 CSGTSGTDTQYF TGCAGCGGGACTAGTGGCACAGATACGCAGTATTTT
NA few TRBJ1-5 TRBV27 CASSEKYSNQPQHF TGTGCCAGCAGTGAGAAATATAGCAATCAGCCCCAGCATTTT
NA NA TRBJ1-2 TRBV5-6 CASGGLEGNYGYTF TGTGCCAGCGGAGGGCTGGAGGGTAACTATGGCTACACCTTC
NA NA TRBJ2-2 TRBV28 CASSFPGELFF TGTGCCAGCAGTTTCCCCGGGGAGCTGTTTTTT
TRBD2 NA TRBJ2-2 TRBV5-1 CASSSASGNTGELFF TGCGCCAGCAGCTCGGCTAGCGGAAACACCGGGGAGCTGTTTTTT
NA NA TRBJ1-5 TRBV7-8 CASSPDGISNQPQHF TGTGCCAGCAGCCCAGACGGGATTAGCAATCAGCCCCAGCATTTT
TRBD1 NA TRBJ2-1 TRBV5-1 CASSLGTGGLNEQFF TGCGCCAGCAGCCTCGGGACAGGGGGCCTGAATGAGCAGTTCTTC
TRBD1 NA TRBJ1-5 TRBV2 CASRDDRGNQPQHF TGTGCCAGCAGGGACGACAGGGGCAATCAGCCCCAGCATTTT
NA few TRBJ1-2 TRBV6-6 CASSGLSYGYTF TGTGCCAGCAGCGGACTTTCCTATGGCTACACCTTC
TRBD1 NA TRBJ1-2 TRBV30 CAWYLGTGGGQGIIGYTF TGTGCCTGGTACCTCGGGACAGGAGGGGGGCAGGGGATTATCGGCTACACCTTC
NA NA TRBJ2-7 TRBV23-1 CASSRPDGERGFEQYF TGCGCCAGCAGTCGTCCCGACGGAGAAAGGGGGTTCGAGCAGTACTTC
NA few TRBJ2-2 TRBV2 CASLGATANTGELFF TGTGCCAGCCTCGGAGCTACCGCGAACACCGGGGAGCTGTTTTTT
NA NA TRBJ2-7 TRBV6-1 CASRDGPRGTYEQYF TGTGCCAGCAGGGACGGGCCCCGGGGCACCTACGAGCAGTACTTC
NA NA TRBJ1-2 TRBV4-2 CASSQEYISGLSSNYGYTF TGTGCCAGCAGCCAAGAGTATATTTCGGGCCTCTCCTCTAACTATGGCTACACCTTC
TRBD2 NA TRBJ2-1 TRBV19 CASSTLAGGSYNEQFF TGTGCCAGTAGTACATTAGCGGGAGGCTCCTACAATGAGCAGTTCTTC
NA few TRBJ1-5 TRBV19 CASSRHRDAIGNQPQHF TGTGCCAGTAGTCGTCACAGGGACGCGATCGGCAATCAGCCCCAGCATTTT
NA NA TRBJ2-3 TRBV4-1 CASSQEAARNTDTQYF TGCGCCAGCAGCCAAGAGGCAGCCCGGAACACAGATACGCAGTATTTT
TRBD1 NA TRBJ1-4 TRBV10-2 CATQGDGFDEKLFF TGCGCCACCCAGGGGGATGGGTTCGATGAAAAACTGTTTTTT
TRBD1 NA TRBJ2-3 TRBV30 CAWDRVSRDTQYF TGTGCCTGGGACAGGGTCTCAAGGGATACGCAGTATTTT
TRBD2 NA TRBJ2-3 TRBV25-1 CASSALGGTRRTDTQYF TGTGCCAGCAGTGCTCTGGGGGGGACGCGGCGCACAGATACGCAGTATTTT
NA NA TRBJ2-3 TRBV6-6 CASSYGQATDTQYF TGTGCCAGCAGTTACGGGCAGGCAACAGATACGCAGTATTTT
NA NA TRBJ2-3 TRBV19 CASSIDTDTQYF TGTGCCAGTAGTATAGATACAGATACGCAGTATTTT
NA NA TRBJ2-2 TRBV7-6 CASSRDSGFKNTGELFF TGTGCCAGCAGCCGGGATTCAGGCTTCAAGAACACCGGGGAGCTGTTTTTT
NA NA TRBJ1-3 TRBV30 CAWSVGGASGNTIYF TGTGCCTGGAGTGTCGGGGGGGCATCTGGAAACACCATATATTTT
NA NA TRBJ2-7 TRBV10-3 CAISEGGYEQYF TGTGCCATCAGTGAGGGGGGCTACGAGCAGTACTTC
NA NA TRBJ2-2 TRBV4-2 CASSQDRTARGELFF TGTGCCAGCAGCCAAGATAGGACTGCAAGGGGGGAGCTGTTTTTT
TRBD1 NA TRBJ1-1 TRBV6-5 CASSSGTGQMNTEAFF TGTGCCAGCAGTTCCGGGACAGGGCAAATGAACACTGAAGCTTTCTTT